A selection of T cell receptor beta chains follows, all from one sample in a study of blood T cell repertoires in COVID-19. Only in-frame clones appear in the TCRdb table, and some are missing; sequencing was by immunoSEQ multiplex PCR. This table holds roughly 41,000 clones, 87% found once. Sequencing was done on a sample of peripheral blood. These receptors came from a human donor in a cohort sampled during active COVID-19. The CDR3 runs from the conserved cysteine through the conserved F or W. The D gene is left open where the match is weak.

NA	16	TRBV5-4	CASSPRRAGGGYGYTF
TRBD1	14	TRBV4-1	CASSQVGQGNEAFF
TRBD1	17	TRBV28	CASSSQVGQGGNQPQHF
NA	14	TRBV15	CATSSDSSRGKQYF
NA	14	TRBV7-2	CASSSPGGTYEQYF
NA	14	TRBV4-1	CASSQVVQVEGYTF
NA	14	TRBV2	CASSDGAGWQPQHF
TRBD1	15	TRBV6-6	CASISGQGLNTEAFF
NA	15	TRBV6-1	CASSERQPDPYEQYF
NA	13	TRBV6-6	CASSLQGNTEAFF
TRBD1	15	TRBV19	CASTTGGLDTGELFF
NA	15	TRBV7-9	CASSFDSPNTGELFF
TRBD1	15	TRBV29-1	CSVQVAGTGGYEQYF
NA	13	TRBV6-5	CASSLGQFGEQYF
TRBD1	16	TRBV9	CASSVDGRGVNSPLHF
TRBD2	17	TRBV7-3	CASSLFSGGGNTGELFF
NA	13	TRBV5-6	CASSSPGSGTQYF
NA	15	TRBV5-8	CASSLRGAQAYEQYF
TRBD2	15	TRBV15	CATSRDKGLTYEQYF
TRBD1	16	TRBV7-2	CASSQRTGQYQVGYTF
TRBD1	12	TRBV27	CATGQGPYEQYF
TRBD1	16	TRBV28	CASSLETGGLHQPQHF
NA	18	TRBV21-1	CASSKEGSGTATNYGYTF
TRBD1	14	TRBV5-4	CASSLEQGVDIQYF
NA	16	TRBV19	CASSTGAGFTGNTIYF
TRBD1	15	TRBV7-9	CASSLARQGAGEQYF
NA	11	TRBV13	CASSLRGDYTF
TRBD2	15	TRBV14	CASSQDFGGSETQYF
TRBD2	16	TRBV5-4	CASSSGRGGYTYEQYF
TRBD2	15	TRBV28	CASSRTSGDYNEQFF
TRBD1	15	TRBV14	CASSQGTGWAGELFF
NA	14	TRBV6-2/TRBV6-3	CASSPGDFRPEQYF
NA	15	TRBV30	CAWSALDSAPYEQYF
TRBD2	14	TRBV18	CASSPGTSGNEQFF
NA	12	TRBV18	CASSPATREQYF
NA	11	TRBV4-2	CASSKGGAAFF
TRBD2	14	TRBV7-6	CASSLGTSITEQFF
TRBD1	16	TRBV6-1	CASSELGQGAYETQYF
TRBD1	15	TRBV28	CASSRRQGMNTEAFF
NA	14	TRBV6-5	CASTPGEYGYGYTF
TRBD1	16	TRBV3-1/TRBV3-2	CASSQAGGRGFHEQYF
TRBD1	16	TRBV4-2	CASSRTPGQGYNEQFF
TRBD2	15	TRBV4-2	CASSQEAGGPDTQYF
TRBD2	23	TRBV6-1	CASSEADRRKASGRGLAKNIQYF
TRBD1	16	TRBV5-1	CASSLDGQGFSGELFF
NA	15	TRBV2	CASRQFGGFYYEQYF
NA	15	TRBV10-2	CASSESSGGSTEAFF
NA	14	TRBV6-6	CASSSSWGVSGYTF
NA	16	TRBV14	CASSQRIREANYGYTF
TRBD2	12	TRBV6-4	CASRTGGRGQFF
NA	13	TRBV29-1	CSVEEGRGDTQYF
TRBD2	17	TRBV7-2	CASSLAPLAGGRIEQYF
NA	16	TRBV7-2	CASSSETSWRQETQYF
TRBD1	13	TRBV27	CASSTGVYYEQYF
TRBD1	15	TRBV9	CASSVGTGGDTEAFF
NA	14	TRBV28	CASSFRGGNYGYTF
TRBD1	17	TRBV10-3	CAITPIQGGTPRYGYTF